This T cell receptor (beta chain) was obtained from a study of siplizumab effects on memory and regulatory T cells. Findings and limits, study-wide: Naive T cells, seemingly more diverse than memory cells, seemed major alloresponse contributors. Where siplizumab was present, mappable alloreactive CD4+ clones averaged 68.8% Treg-derived, compared with roughly 26% in controls.

Over a period of five to six days at 37 degrees C, the mixed lymphocyte reaction cells were cocultured. Once responder PBMCs had been labelled with CFSE and stimulator PBMCs with Violet Dye, they were mixed 1:1. Around 100,000 TCR templates per sample were assayed. The method was immunoSEQ multiplex PCR; TCRdb's version includes in-frame clones alone and lacks a portion of them. This table holds 20,000 or so clones, 44% found once. In the case of this clone: Antigen unknown.

V was shortened by 4 bases and J by 4 bases, with 19 bases between the two germline ends. Per the germline V gene, CDR1 is SGHTA and CDR2 is FQGTGA. This CDR3 has 16 amino acids. Sample: CFSE-low (dividing) CD4+ T cells sorted from an allogeneic mixed lymphocyte reaction. The sequence was collected from a human donor in good health; the cells came from an allogeneic mixed lymphocyte reaction. Some clones in this sample may be carry-over from other donors' samples. The V and J genes are TRBV7-3 and TRBJ1-1; no clear D gene. The chain's CDR3 is CASSSPRRERVTEAFF. The CDR3 region has the DNA TGTGCCAGCAGCTCCCCCCGGCGGGAACGAGTCACTGAAGCTTTCTTT.